This TCR beta chain was sequenced during a study of T-cell memory formation after mild COVID-19. Study-wide points: Researchers report contracting CD4+ clones mostly in CM and EM, with CD8+ clones in EMRA.

Details on this clonotype: Its antigen remains unknown.

This CDR3 is built from 16 residues. V was pared by 5 bases and J by 1 base, with 17 bases between. Per germline, CDR1 SGHAT and CDR2 FQDESV (reference sequence). It was 5'RACE with constant-segment primers that produced the TCR alpha and TCR beta cDNA libraries, which carried sample barcodes and UMIs. TCRdb ran MiXCR on the 5' RACE reads and lists one entry per CDR3 protein. This sample carries some 320,000 distinct CDR3 sequences, around 15% of them seen once, and the ten largest clones take under 25%. The sequenced material came from PBMCs or a T cell subset sorted from them (not recorded which). The chain has TRBV11-1 and TRBJ1-2, with a weak D call TRBD1 (5 bases). The sequence derives from a man younger than 30 who had mild COVID-19 (a few samples of this study predate the infection). Cell type and time point are not known. The DNA of the CDR3 is TGTGCCAGCAGCAGGGGCGGACCGAACCTTAACTATGGCTACACCTTC. It specifies CASSRGGPNLNYGYTF.